This T cell receptor (beta chain) was sequenced in a study of T cells after yellow fever vaccination (dated by TCRdb to the late 2010s). For the wider study: The SMART-Seq v4 Ultra Low Input RNA kit was used to prepare libraries from fractions with low cell numbers. Blood was collected at multiple timepoints before and after primary and secondary immunization, and bulk PBMC replicates and cell subsets were isolated. Two healthy male donors, one aged 18 to 30 and one aged 30 to 40 years, made up the cohort. To follow T-cell clones before and after both primary and booster YFV17D yellow fever vaccination, bulk TCR alpha and beta repertoires underwent longitudinal sequencing.

Overall results and qualifications from the work: A small share of clonotypes was detected in both CD4 and CD8 compartments, with the overlap likely arising from convergent recombination. Only a couple of donors were included in the study, so the extent to which the findings can be generalized is limited. Compared with the primary T-cell response, the secondary T-cell response was faster but weaker, reaching its peak on day 5 rather than on day 15. FACS-sorted repertoires could contain abundant contaminating clonotypes from the bulk population, so computational filtering was required. After the booster, most of the clones that had expanded following primary vaccination were detected again (almost 98% of CD4 and roughly 88% of CD8), which suggests that memory was broadly maintained.

This clonotype was seen ten or more times. It lacks a known antigen. Nothing much larger sits one base from this clone, and base qualities are not available. The sequencer listed for this sample is Illumina NovaSeq 6000. TCR cDNA was made using 5'RACE template switching, a step that added a universal primer site and unique molecular identifiers. Priming for cDNA synthesis came from both the TCR alpha and TCR beta constant segments. Libraries were amplified in two PCR steps, with sample barcodes and sequencing adapters added in the second step. Libraries were sequenced on Illumina HiSeq 2500 (2x100 bp) or NovaSeq (2x150 bp). The paper's data handling went like this. Demultiplexing of reads and collapsing into UMI consensus sequences were performed with MIGEC, and V(D)J alignment was carried out with MiXCR. Using edgeR on replicate PBMC samples, clonotypes were called vaccine-responding if FDR was below 0.01 and the log2 fold change was above 5 up to day 15. Each bulk clonotype received a CD4 or CD8 identity based on whether the sequenced CD4 or CD8 repertoire contained that clonotype at higher abundance. TCRdb ran its own pipeline on the public reads, namely fastp trimming at Q25 and MiXCR clone calling, and kept in-frame beta chains. Every entry covers one CDR3 protein and lists the most common genes and DNA from its rows. These V and J calls derive from TCRdb rather than the authors' analysis. In all, the sample holds 300,000 to 350,000 distinct CDR3 sequences, and about 10% of those were seen once. Of the sample, over 3% falls within the top ten clones.

Per the publication, the treatment or condition label means: live attenuated yellow fever vaccine strain. PBMCs were isolated from peripheral blood using a standard Ficoll-Paque protocol. CD4 and CD8 T-cell fractions were isolated with Dynabeads CD4 and CD8 positive selection kits. RNA was extracted with TriZol from bulk PBMCs, CD4 and CD8 fractions, and dextramer-positive and dextramer-negative fractions. The material was CD4+ T cells sorted from PBMCs, obtained 45 days after the yellow fever booster vaccination. This sequence originates from a man aged 18 to 29 who received the YFV17D yellow fever vaccine.

CDR3 region: CSVDGNTQYF. The nucleotides read TGCAGCGTTGATGGGAACACGCAGTATTTT. The rearrangement joined TRBV29-1 to TRBJ2-3; the D gene lacks a confident call. From the cysteine up to the phenylalanine, the CDR3 has a length of 10 residues. The CDR3 DNA has 30 bases and is translated from base 1. CDR1 SQVTM and CDR2 ANQGSEA are derived from the germline V gene. The V and J ends are trimmed by 3 bases and 9 bases, leaving 7 bases between them.